This T cell receptor (beta chain) derives from a study of blood T cell repertoires in COVID-19. Overall study context: PBMCs, B-cell-depleted T cells, or T cells provided the cDNA or gDNA that made up the material.

As originally analysed: Reference gene primer amplification gave estimated nucleated cell counts. Assay used: immunoSEQ multiplex PCR; TCRdb lists only in-frame clones, some missing. V and J calls plus clone size are reproduced from that table; the DNA served to infer D and trimming. Among about 220,000 clones listed, around three quarters were seen once. J was trimmed by 1 base and V by 5 bases; bases with no gene match: 5. Looked up from germline, CDR1 is SGHAT and CDR2 is FQNNGV. This CDR3 contains 16 residues. Sequenced: peripheral blood. The chain uses TRBV11-2 and TRBJ2-5; TRBD2 matches at 12 bases. This sequence was found in a woman between 65 and 79 years old with acute or convalescent COVID-19. CDR3 residues: CASSLRLAGAQETQYF. The CDR3 nucleotides read TGTGCCAGCAGCCTGCGACTAGCGGGGGCCCAAGAGACCCAGTACTTC.